The following is a T cell receptor (beta chain) sequence with its context. The repertoire was sequenced with immunoSEQ multiplex PCR; TCRdb's copy has only in-frame clones and lacks some. The sample carries more than 300,000 clones, 87% recorded once. This entry is derived from a study of blood T cell repertoires in COVID-19. As for the study in general: T cells, B-cell-depleted T cells, or PBMCs provided the cDNA or gDNA that served as material.

Germline CDR1 is MDHEN and CDR2 is SYDVKM. V was shortened by 8 bases and J by 4 bases, with 14 bases between the two germline ends. The CDR3 spans 14 residues. Seattle researchers signed up patients amid active infection and tracked them longitudinally. The rearrangement joins TRBV28 to TRBJ2-2, with D possibly being TRBD1 (6 bases). The receptor comes from a woman under 40 with COVID-19, enrolled during active disease. The material sequenced was peripheral blood. This CDR3 is CASGAGATTGELFF. The CDR3 nucleotides read TGTGCCAGCGGTGCAGGGGCGACCACCGGGGAGCTGTTTTTT.